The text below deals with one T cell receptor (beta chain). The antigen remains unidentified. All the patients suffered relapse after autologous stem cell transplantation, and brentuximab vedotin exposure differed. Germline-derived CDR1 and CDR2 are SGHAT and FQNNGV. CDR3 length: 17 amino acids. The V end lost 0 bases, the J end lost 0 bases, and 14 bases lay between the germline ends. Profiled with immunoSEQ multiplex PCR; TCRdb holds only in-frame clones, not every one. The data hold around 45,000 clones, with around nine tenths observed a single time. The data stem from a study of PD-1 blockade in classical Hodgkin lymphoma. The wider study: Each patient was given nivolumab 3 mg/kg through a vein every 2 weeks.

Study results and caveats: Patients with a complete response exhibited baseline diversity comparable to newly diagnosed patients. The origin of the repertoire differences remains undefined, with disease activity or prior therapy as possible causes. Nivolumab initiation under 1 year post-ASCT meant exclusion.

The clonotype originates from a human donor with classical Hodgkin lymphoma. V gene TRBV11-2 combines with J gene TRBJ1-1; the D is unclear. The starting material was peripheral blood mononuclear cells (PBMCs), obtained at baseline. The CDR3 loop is CASSLDPVRPLNTEAFF. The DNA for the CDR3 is TGTGCCAGCAGCTTAGATCCGGTTCGGCCATTGAACACTGAAGCTTTCTTT.